Sequencing of this T cell receptor (beta chain) was carried out in a study of blood T cell repertoires in COVID-19. TCRdb's table, derived via immunoSEQ multiplex PCR, lists solely in-frame clones and lacks some. The table has approximately 150,000 clones, almost 80% seen once. The receptor was derived from a man over 45 with active or convalescent COVID-19. Sequenced material: peripheral blood.

The CDR3 sequence is CAISPGQSTDTQYF. In DNA form, the CDR3 reads TGTGCCATCAGCCCGGGACAGAGCACAGATACGCAGTATTTT. The V call is TRBV10-3, the J call TRBJ2-3; 7 nucleotides line up with TRBD1. This CDR3 has 14 amino acids. Germline assignment: CDR1 ENHRY and CDR2 SYGVKD. Trimming cost V 6 bases and J 0 bases; bases outside gene matches: 3.